The 26 T cell receptor beta chains below come from one sample, sequenced in a study of PD-L1 blockade in urothelial cancer (dated by TCRdb to about 2017). According to the study, the label for this sample's time point signals: pretreatment peripheral blood. Libraries came from the immunoSEQ multiplex PCR assay. TCRdb re-hosts the immuneACCESS table, in-frame sequences only. Its copies lack some clones; in the studies checked, an unresolved V gene accounts for under half of them, and the cause for the rest is not known. This sample gives some 74,000 clones in total; about 82% of them show up just once. The ten largest make up approximately 6.7% of the sample. Here the sequenced sample was PBMCs, taken around atezolizumab (anti-PD-L1) treatment. The receptors were gathered from a man between 35 and 55 years old with urothelial cancer.

The gene calls are TRBV7-3 and TRBJ2-2; 8 nucleotides line up with TRBD2. The J segment lost 4 bases and the V segment lost 0 bases, leaving 4 bases of the junction unmatched. Per germline, CDR1 SGHTA and CDR2 FQGTGA. The CDR3 is made up of 16 amino acids. The CDR3 nucleotides read TGTGCCAGCAGCTTAACGCTAACTAGCGGCACCGGGGAGCTGTTTTTT. It yields the protein CASSLTLTSGTGELFF.

This clone was counted only a few times. This chain uses TRBV27 with TRBJ2-1, with D perhaps TRBD1 (6 bases). CDR3 length: 14 residues. Germline loops: CDR1 MNHEY, CDR2 SMNVEV (reference sequence). V was trimmed by 5 bases and J by 9 bases, leaving 17 bases between them. The CDR3 here is CASSRDTQLAEQFF. The CDR3 DNA reads TGTGCCAGCAGTCGGGACACCCAGTTGGCTGAGCAGTTCTTC.

The rearrangement uses TRBV11-2 and TRBJ1-2; the D is unclear. The V end was cut by 2 bases, the J end by 3 bases, with 10 bases between. Germline V CDR1 and CDR2: SGHAT, FQNNGV. CDR3 length: 14 amino acids. In nucleotides, the CDR3 is TGTGCCAGCAGCTTAACACAGACGGACTATGGCTACACCTTC. Its translation: CASSLTQTDYGYTF.

V gene TRBV11-2 combines with J gene TRBJ1-5; TRBD1 aligns across 7 bases. Germline loops: CDR1 SGHAT, CDR2 FQNNGV. J was trimmed by 2 bases and V by 3 bases; bases with no gene match: 4. The CDR3 has 15 residues. The CDR3 nucleotides are TGTGCCAGCAGCTTGGGGACAGTAGGCAATCAGCCCCAGCATTTT. It yields the protein CASSLGTVGNQPQHF.

The CDR3 coding sequence is TGCAGCGTTGACGGTCAGGGGAATTACAATGAGCAGTTCTTC. Protein product: CSVDGQGNYNEQFF. The chain combines TRBV29-1 with TRBJ2-1, with D maybe TRBD1 (6 bases). CDR3 size: 14 residues. The V end lost 3 bases, the J end lost 4 bases, and 13 bases lay between the germline ends. The germline V gene has CDR1 SQVTM and CDR2 ANQGSEA.

The chain combines TRBV5-1 with TRBJ2-5, with D unclear. The CDR3 covers 12 residues. Trimming shortened V by 0 bases and J by 4 bases, and 4 bases separated the two germline ends. Germline loops: CDR1 SGHRS, CDR2 YFSETQ. CDR3 sequence reads: CASSLVLETQYF. CDR3 nucleotide sequence: TGCGCCAGCAGCTTGGTTCTAGAGACCCAGTACTTC.

This chain's CDR3 is CASSSTAQGYEQYF. The DNA for the CDR3 is TGTGCCAGCAGCTCAACAGCTCAGGGCTACGAGCAGTACTTC. V is TRBV7-8 and J is TRBJ2-7; TRBD1 is a possible D gene (5 bases). The CDR3 covers 14 residues. Germline CDR1 SGHVS, CDR2 FQNEAQ. V was clipped by 4 bases and J by 3 bases, with 13 bases between them.

The chain links TRBV4-1 to TRBJ2-7, with D uncertain. The CDR3 extends over 15 amino acids. The germline V gene encodes CDR1 MGHRA and CDR2 YSYEKL. V lost 4 bases, J lost 2 bases, and 15 bases lay in between. The CDR3 loop is CASSLVVNGPYEQYF. For the CDR3, the DNA is TGCGCCAGCAGCCTCGTGGTAAACGGTCCCTACGAGCAGTACTTC.

V gene TRBV9 combines with J gene TRBJ1-4; 11 bases fit TRBD1. The V gene's germline CDR1 is SGDLS and CDR2 YYNGEE. Losses at the gene ends were 4 bases for V and 6 bases for J; bases not matched to a gene: 8. The CDR3 has 16 amino acids. The CDR3 DNA reads TGTGCCAGCAGCCCAGGGACAGGGGGGATGGATGAAAAACTGTTTTTT. Amino acids: CASSPGTGGMDEKLFF.

The genes are TRBV5-4 and TRBJ2-3; no clear D. The germline V gene encodes CDR1 SGHNT and CDR2 YYREEE (reference sequence). Trimming took 0 bases from V and 5 from J, leaving 13 bases between them. This CDR3 spans 15 amino acids. The CDR3 DNA sequence: TGTGCCAGCAGCTTGGACAGCCGAGCAGGAGATACGCAGTATTTT. Amino acid sequence: CASSLDSRAGDTQYF.

The chain carries TRBV5-4 and TRBJ2-1, with 8 bases that match TRBD2. The CDR3 loop spans 14 amino acids. The V gene end was trimmed by 2 bases and the J gene end by 7 bases; junction bases not matched to a gene: 5. Germline lookup yields CDR1 SGHNT and CDR2 YYREEE (reference sequence). The CDR3 coding sequence is TGTGCCAGCAGCTTACTAGCGGCCTCGAATGAGCAGTTCTTC. Translation: CASSLLAASNEQFF.

The chain links TRBV27 to TRBJ2-3, with TRBD2 as a possible D gene (6 bases). Germline V gene lookup returns CDR1 MNHEY and CDR2 SMNVEV (reference sequence). The CDR3 sequence is 15 residues long. Trimming cost V 5 bases and J 1 base, with 13 bases left between them. The CDR3 here is CASSRREWGTDTQYF. The CDR3, as DNA: TGTGCCAGCAGTCGTCGGGAGTGGGGCACAGATACGCAGTATTTT.

The chain employs TRBV5-6 and TRBJ1-2; TRBD1 might be the D (5 bases). Germline values: CDR1 SGHDT, CDR2 YYEEEE. V was pared by 0 bases and J by 8 bases, with 17 bases between. The CDR3 has 15 residues. The CDR3 loop is CASSLVSGGTGGYTF. The CDR3 bases are TGTGCCAGCAGCTTGGTCTCCGGGGGGACGGGGGGCTACACCTTC.

This clone has a handful of counts. The chain couples TRBV4-2 to TRBJ1-2, with 9 nucleotides matching TRBD1. The CDR3 consists of 11 residues. The germline CDR1 and CDR2 sequences are LGHNA and YNFKEQ. The CDR3 DNA follows: TGTGCGACAGGGGGGGAAAATGGCTACACCTTC. Translating gives CATGGENGYTF.

The CDR3 DNA reads as TGTGCCAGCAGTGGAGCGGGAGGGCCGGAGACCCAGTACTTC. It translates to CASSGAGGPETQYF. This chain links TRBV25-1 with TRBJ2-5; 10 nucleotides line up with TRBD2. V was clipped by 4 bases and J by 5 bases; unmatched bases: 4. The CDR3 has 14 residues. The germline gives CDR1 MGHDK, CDR2 SYGVNS. The whole variable domain, remainder taken from reference TRBV25-1 and TRBJ2-5, is EADIYQTPRYLVIGTGKKITLECSQTMGHDKMYWYQQDPGMELHLIHYSYGVNSTEKGDLSSESTVSRIRTEHFPLTLESARPSHTSQYLCASSGAGGPETQYFGPGTRLLVL.

The V call is TRBV6-5, the J call TRBJ2-7, with D maybe TRBD2 (6 bases). The CDR3 has 14 amino acids. Per the germline V gene, CDR1 is MNHEY and CDR2 is SVGAGI. V was clipped by 6 bases and J by 0 bases, with 12 bases between them. CDR3 nucleotides: TGTGCCAGCAGGCTGGGACTCGACTCCTACGAGCAGTACTTC. The encoded protein is CASRLGLDSYEQYF.

This clone was counted between two and nine times. V and J are TRBV5-1 and TRBJ1-1; the D is unclear. The CDR3 sequence is 15 residues long. V lost 4 bases and J lost 1, with 14 bases in between. Germline values: CDR1 SGHRS, CDR2 YFSETQ. CDR3 in DNA: TGCGCCAGCAGCATGGACGGGCGGGGGAACACTGAAGCTTTCTTT. Amino acids: CASSMDGRGNTEAFF. The full variable domain, with the rest looked up from reference TRBV5-1 and TRBJ1-1, is KAGVTQTPRYLIKTRGQQVTLSCSPISGHRSVSWYQQTPGQGLQFLFEYFSETQRNKGNFPGRFSGRQFSNSRSEMNVSTLELGDSALYLCASSMDGRGNTEAFFGQGTRLTVV.

The rearrangement joins TRBV27 to TRBJ2-5; 16 bases align to TRBD2. Germline assignment: CDR1 MNHEY and CDR2 SMNVEV (reference sequence). This CDR3 comprises 18 residues. V shed 2 bases and J 5 bases; nucleotides not matched to a gene: 8. The CDR3 bases are TGTGCCAGCAGTTTACTGGGACTAGCGGGAGGGAAGGCTGAGACCCAGTACTTC. It encodes CASSLLGLAGGKAETQYF.

J is TRBJ1-4 and V is TRBV18; 9 bases are a match to TRBD1. The CDR3 consists of 15 residues. Germline V gene sequence: CDR1 KGHSH, CDR2 LQKENI. The V and J ends lost 6 bases and 8 bases, in that order; junction bases with no gene match: 10. CDR3 protein: CASSPEQGAYEKLFF. The CDR3, as DNA: TGTGCCAGCTCCCCAGAACAGGGGGCTTACGAAAAACTGTTTTTT.

This rearrangement joins TRBV2 to TRBJ2-7, with D possibly matching TRBD2 (6 bases). Germline V lookup: CDR1 SNHLY, CDR2 FYNNEI. CDR3 length: 12 amino acids. With 7 bases removed from V and 1 base from J, the gap between germline ends came to 8 bases. CDR3 loop: CASTGDSYEQYF. In DNA, the CDR3 is TGTGCCAGCACGGGGGATTCCTACGAGCAGTACTTC.

The V gene is TRBV19, the J gene TRBJ2-7; D is perhaps TRBD1 (6 bases). CDR3 size: 15 residues. The V gene lost 3 bases and the J gene lost 2 bases, with 14 bases spanning the gap. Germline V CDR1 and CDR2: LNHDA, SQIVND (reference sequence). CDR3 in amino acids: CASSIGTLDTYEQYF. The CDR3 DNA reads as TGTGCCAGTAGTATTGGGACACTAGACACCTACGAGCAGTACTTC.

The CDR3 sequence: CASSQGGAQPQHF. In nucleotides, the CDR3 is TGTGCCAGCAGCCAAGGGGGCGCGCAGCCCCAGCATTTT. V and J are TRBV14 and TRBJ1-5; D might be TRBD1 (5 bases). V gave up 1 base and J gave up 7 bases, with 8 bases separating them. CDR3 length: 13 amino acids. Germline V gene data show CDR1 as SGHDN and CDR2 as FVKESK.

This rearrangement joins TRBV2 to TRBJ1-1; D perhaps matches TRBD1 (6 bases). CDR3 length: 15 residues. Trimming stripped 5 bases from V and 4 bases from J, with 17 bases between. The germline gives CDR1 SNHLY, CDR2 FYNNEI. The CDR3 region is CASSRQAQSGTEAFF. The CDR3 DNA reads TGTGCCAGCAGTCGACAGGCCCAGTCCGGCACTGAAGCTTTCTTT. Full variable domain (outside the CDR3, taken from reference TRBV2 and TRBJ1-1): EPEVTQTPSHQVTQMGQEVILRCVPISNHLYFYWYRQILGQKVEFLVSFYNNEISEKSEIFDDQFSVERPDGSNFTLKIRSTKLEDSAMYFCASSRQAQSGTEAFFGQGTRLTVV.

The V and J genes are TRBV18 and TRBJ2-7, with 7 positions matching TRBD1. The CDR3 runs to 14 residues. The trim removed 2 bases at V and 5 bases at J, leaving 6 bases unmatched. CDR1 KGHSH and CDR2 LQKENI come from the germline V gene. In DNA form, the CDR3 reads TGTGCCAGCTCACCATTAGGGACAGCCAACGAGCAGTACTTC. Protein product: CASSPLGTANEQYF.

The genes are TRBV5-6 and TRBJ1-2; no clear D. Per germline, CDR1 SGHDT and CDR2 YYEEEE. V was shortened by 0 bases and J by 6 bases, with 6 bases between the two germline ends. The CDR3 loop spans 12 amino acids. CDR3 in amino acids: CASSLDIDGYTF. CDR3 nucleotide sequence: TGTGCCAGCAGCTTGGACATCGATGGCTACACCTTC.

V is TRBV27 and J is TRBJ1-1; D perhaps matches TRBD1 (5 bases). The CDR3 length is 14 residues. Trimming removed 3 bases from V and 1 base from J, with 9 bases in between. Per germline, CDR1 MNHEY and CDR2 SMNVEV (reference sequence). The CDR3 bases are TGTGCCAGCAGTTTTAGGGGTAGGAACACTGAAGCTTTCTTT. It specifies CASSFRGRNTEAFF.